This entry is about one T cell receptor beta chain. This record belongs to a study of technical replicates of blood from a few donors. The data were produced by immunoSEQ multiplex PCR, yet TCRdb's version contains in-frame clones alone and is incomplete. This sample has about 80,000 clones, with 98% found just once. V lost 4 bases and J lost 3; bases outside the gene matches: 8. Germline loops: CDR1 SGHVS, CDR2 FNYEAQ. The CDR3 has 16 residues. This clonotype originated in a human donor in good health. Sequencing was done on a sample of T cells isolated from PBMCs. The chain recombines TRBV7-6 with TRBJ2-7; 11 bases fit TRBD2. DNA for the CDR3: TGTGCCAGCAGCTCCACCGGGACTAGCGGCTACTACGAGCAGTACTTC. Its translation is CASSSTGTSGYYEQYF. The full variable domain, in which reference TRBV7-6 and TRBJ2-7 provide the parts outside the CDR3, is GAGVSQSPRYKVTKRGQDVALRCDPISGHVSLYWYRQALGQGPEFLTYFNYEAQQDKSGLPNDRFSAERPEGSISTLTIQRTEQRDSAMYRCASSSTGTSGYYEQYFGPGTRLTVT.